This TCR beta chain was profiled in a study of blood T cell repertoires in COVID-19. Per the original methods: Amplification with reference gene primers provided the estimates of nucleated cell counts. Sequencing was performed with immunoSEQ multiplex PCR; in TCRdb, only in-frame clones are kept and a portion is missing. V and J calls and clone size are given by that table; D and trimming were obtained from the DNA. Here the sample spans approximately 97,000 clones, 87% being singletons. Germline loops: CDR1 SGHNT, CDR2 YENEEA. The trim removed 1 base at V and 6 bases at J, leaving 4 bases unmatched. The CDR3 contains 15 residues.

Input material: peripheral blood. This rearrangement joins TRBV11-3 to TRBJ2-1; 9 bases fit TRBD2. The origin of this receptor is a man aged 50 to 59 with active COVID-19. For the CDR3, the DNA is TGTGCCAGCAGCTTAGTTCTAGCGGGGACCAATGAGCAGTTCTTC. As protein: CASSLVLAGTNEQFF.